This T cell receptor beta chain was recorded in a study of T cells in Graves' hyperthyroidism and ophthalmopathy. Study-wide findings and caveats: Among thyroid clonotypes expanded above 0.001, most also appeared in blood. Ophthalmopathy was predicted by the model a median of approximately 6 months ahead of onset.

Not enrolled were patients with uncontrolled infection, other autoimmune disease, pregnancy or lactation. The study based diagnoses on clinical symptoms, serum thyroxine and TRAb, thyroid ultrasound and orbital computed tomography. RNA transcripts gave rise to amplified TCR beta CDR3 regions. Primed by the HTBI set, a first-round RT-PCR was run on the TCR CDR3. TCRdb re-called the multiplex PCR reads with MiXCR, one entry per CDR3 protein. This table has hundreds of thousands of distinct CDR3 sequences, around 16% appearing once. Germline CDR1 and CDR2: WSHSY and SAAADI. The length of the CDR3 is 12 residues. With 5 bases removed from V and 8 bases from J, the gap between germline ends came to 9 bases. At least ten counts were recorded for this clonotype. The antigen remains unidentified.

This TCR derives from a woman in her thirties or forties with Graves' ophthalmopathy. V and J are TRBV10-2 and TRBJ2-2; no firm D call. Material for sequencing was blood. The CDR3 DNA reads as TGCGCCAGCAGTTCAGAGGTGGGGGAGCTGTTTTTT. It encodes CASSSEVGELFF.